This TCR beta chain is from a study of Ad26.COV2.S vaccination and SARS-CoV-2 variants. The overall study: Participant was drawn from the COV1001 Ad26.COV2.S trial arm.

Clones were sequenced by immunoSEQ multiplex PCR, and TCRdb holds only the in-frame ones, with some missing. Of 380,000 or so clones listed, about 86% are singletons. This CDR3 is built from 18 residues. Germline CDR1 reads ENHRY; CDR2 reads SYGVKD. The trim removed 3 bases at V and 0 bases at J, leaving 12 bases unmatched. Described treatment: around 19 received Ad26.COV2.S at low or high dose, single or two shots; a few received placebo; per-sample allocation not given. The investigators took samples on day 63 after the first vaccine or placebo injection. Boston hosted the donor, who was an adult aged 18-55 years.

The TCR sequence derives from a person aged 18 to 59 who received the Ad26.COV2.S COVID-19 vaccine or a placebo. The input for sequencing was peripheral blood, taken in a trial of Ad26.COV2.S vaccine versus placebo. This sequence joins TRBV10-3 and TRBJ2-5, with 8 bases matching TRBD1. CDR3 loop: CAISDPRLAGGHQETQYF. The CDR3 bases are TGTGCCATCAGTGACCCTCGGTTGGCAGGGGGCCACCAAGAGACCCAGTACTTC.